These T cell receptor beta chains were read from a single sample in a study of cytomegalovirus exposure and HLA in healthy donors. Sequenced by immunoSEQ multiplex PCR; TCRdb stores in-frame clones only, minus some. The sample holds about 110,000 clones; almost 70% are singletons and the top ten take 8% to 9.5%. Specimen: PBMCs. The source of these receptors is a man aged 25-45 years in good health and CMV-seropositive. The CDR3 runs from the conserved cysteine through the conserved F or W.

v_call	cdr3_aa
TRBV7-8	CASSPRQGAMGLYGYTF
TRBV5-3	CARSLIQRGGNEQFF
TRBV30	CAGRSAGAYGYTF
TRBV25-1	CASSESGGPQPQHF
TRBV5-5	CASSFLSGESEAFF
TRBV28	CASSFPYTGELFF
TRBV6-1	CASRDRAGLGPQHF
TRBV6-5	CASSPGGTEAFF
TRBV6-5	CASSYTGTEQFF
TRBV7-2	CASSSDRGHYGYTF
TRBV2	CASRLGLSNQPQHF
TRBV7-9	CASSQGGGNQPQHF
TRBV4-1	CASSQEPGTSGGASRDTQYF
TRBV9	CASSVGTGAPGELFF
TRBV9	CASSPRQDLTGELFF
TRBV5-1	CASSPPTGGFPTEAFF
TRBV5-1	CASSRDWGGANVLTF
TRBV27	CASRGGGGTYNEQFF
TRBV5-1	CASSLGSGGTGQPQHF
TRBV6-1	CASSMYQGQGKGYTF
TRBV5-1	CASSRDSGTDTQYF
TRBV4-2	CASSQDWVGDGYTF
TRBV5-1	CASSLAGQIEAFF
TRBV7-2	CASSWQTDTQYF
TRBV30	CAWSRQGPETQYF
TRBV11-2	CASSLEAGTGVTGELFF
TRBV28	CASSRSDTFTGELFF
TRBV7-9	CASSLGTGGSYGYTF
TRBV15	CATRDRVGSPELFF
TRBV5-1	CASSRWAGGPNEQFF
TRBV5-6	CASSLRGRAFF
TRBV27	CASSSGGSSNQPQHF
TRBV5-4	CASSLAGNTEAFF
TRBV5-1	CASTGQTNMNTEAFF
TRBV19	CASSIRRRGQSSGNTIYF
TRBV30	CAWSVPGQRNTIYF
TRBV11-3	CASSRDSSYNEQFF
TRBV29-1	CSVEGGLTEETQYF
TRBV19	CASSPDRGVENEQFF
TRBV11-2	CASSLWGAVGTEAFF
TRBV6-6	CASSYVQGASYEQYF
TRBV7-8	CASSPGVLGPEAFF
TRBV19	CASSLIAPGPTDTQYF
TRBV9	CASSANLQANSPLHF
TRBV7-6	CASRPGSRAGELFF
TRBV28	CATGTGDEAFF
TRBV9	CASSGTGYNQPQHF